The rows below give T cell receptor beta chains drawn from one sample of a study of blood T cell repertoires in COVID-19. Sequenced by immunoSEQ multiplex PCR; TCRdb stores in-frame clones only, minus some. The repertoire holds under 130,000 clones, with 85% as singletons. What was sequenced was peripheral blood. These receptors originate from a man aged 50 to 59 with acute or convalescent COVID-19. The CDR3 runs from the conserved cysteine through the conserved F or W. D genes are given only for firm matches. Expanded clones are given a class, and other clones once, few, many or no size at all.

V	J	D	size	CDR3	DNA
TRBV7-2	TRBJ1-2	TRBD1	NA	CASSATGGPTRGYTF	TGTGCCAGCAGCGCGACAGGGGGCCCAACGAGGGGCTACACCTTC
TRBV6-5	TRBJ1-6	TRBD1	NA	CASRSGQGASPLHF	TGTGCCAGCAGGTCAGGACAGGGGGCCTCACCCCTCCACTTT
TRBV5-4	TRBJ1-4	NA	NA	CASSLGGTATNEKLFF	TGTGCCAGCAGCTTGGGAGGGACTGCAACTAATGAAAAACTGTTTTTT
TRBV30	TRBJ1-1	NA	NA	CAWGWGPGGAFF	TGTGCCTGGGGGTGGGGACCTGGAGGGGCTTTCTTT
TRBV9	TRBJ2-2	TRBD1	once	CASSPTGQLNTGELFF	TGTGCCAGCAGCCCAACGGGACAGCTGAACACCGGGGAGCTGTTTTTT
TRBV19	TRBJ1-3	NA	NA	CAISTSSGNTIYF	TGTGCCATTTCGACAAGCTCTGGAAACACCATATATTTT
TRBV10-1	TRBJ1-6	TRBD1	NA	CASSPMTGTANSPLHF	TGCGCCAGCAGTCCTATGACCGGGACAGCTAATTCACCCCTCCACTTT
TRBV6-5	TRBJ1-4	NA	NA	CASTPVGGTNEKLFF	TGTGCCAGCACCCCGGTGGGGGGAACTAATGAAAAACTGTTTTTT
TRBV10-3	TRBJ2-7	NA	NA	CAISGGGAEQYF	TGTGCCATCAGTGGAGGAGGGGCCGAGCAGTACTTC
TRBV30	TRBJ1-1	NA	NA	CAGMGGGSGANTEAFF	TGTGCCGGCATGGGGGGTGGATCGGGAGCGAACACTGAAGCTTTCTTT
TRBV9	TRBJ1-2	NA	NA	CASSVGSGTESFYGYTF	TGTGCCAGCAGCGTAGGGAGCGGGACGGAATCCTTCTATGGCTACACCTTC
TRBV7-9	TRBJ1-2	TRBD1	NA	CASSLERGRAYGYTF	TGTGCCAGCAGCTTAGAGAGGGGGCGCGCCTATGGCTACACCTTC
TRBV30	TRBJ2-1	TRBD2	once	CAWSGLAGSSYNEQFF	TGTGCCTGGAGCGGACTAGCGGGAAGCTCCTACAATGAGCAGTTCTTC
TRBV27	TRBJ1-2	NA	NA	CASSLSGGLSYGYTF	TGTGCCAGCAGTTTATCAGGGGGTCTTAGCTATGGCTACACCTTC
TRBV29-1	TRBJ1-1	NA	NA	CSALTGNTEAFF	TGCAGCGCCTTGACAGGGAACACTGAAGCTTTCTTT
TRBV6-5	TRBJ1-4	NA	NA	CASSPGTFGEKLFF	TGTGCCAGCAGTCCCGGGACATTCGGTGAAAAACTGTTTTTT
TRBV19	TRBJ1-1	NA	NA	CASSITGMLGSTEAFF	TGTGCCAGTAGTATAACAGGGATGTTGGGTAGCACTGAAGCTTTCTTT
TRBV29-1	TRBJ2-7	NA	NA	CSVVFEGPYEQYF	TGCAGCGTTGTTTTCGAGGGCCCCTACGAGCAGTACTTC
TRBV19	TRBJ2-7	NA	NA	CASSRTGAGEQYF	TGTGCCAGTAGTCGTACTGGGGCCGGGGAGCAGTACTTC
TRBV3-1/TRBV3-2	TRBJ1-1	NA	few	CASSHQGEAFF	TGTGCCAGCAGCCATCAGGGTGAAGCTTTCTTT
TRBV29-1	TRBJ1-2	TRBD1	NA	CSVVGGGYSGYTF	TGCAGCGTTGTAGGGGGCGGATACTCTGGCTACACCTTC
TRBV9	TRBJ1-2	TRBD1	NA	CASSEEDRGGYTF	TGTGCCAGCAGCGAGGAAGACAGGGGCGGCTACACCTTC
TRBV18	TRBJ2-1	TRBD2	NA	CASSPGTSGVNEQFF	TGTGCCAGCTCACCCGGGACTAGCGGGGTCAATGAGCAGTTCTTC
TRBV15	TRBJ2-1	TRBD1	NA	CATSRAGGFDNEQFF	TGTGCCACCAGCAGAGCAGGGGGCTTCGACAATGAGCAGTTCTTC
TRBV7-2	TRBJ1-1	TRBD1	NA	CASSRQGDYTEAFF	TGTGCCAGCAGCAGACAGGGTGATTACACTGAAGCTTTCTTT
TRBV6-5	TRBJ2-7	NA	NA	CASSPRLAAEQYF	TGTGCCAGCAGTCCCCGGCTAGCTGCCGAGCAGTACTTC
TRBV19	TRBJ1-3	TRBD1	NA	CASSIRTGVYFAGNTIYF	TGTGCCAGTAGTATTAGGACAGGGGTTTATTTTGCTGGAAACACCATATATTTT
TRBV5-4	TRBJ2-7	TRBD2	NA	CASSLAWGGSSYEQYF	TGTGCCAGCAGCTTGGCCTGGGGGGGTAGCTCCTACGAGCAGTACTTC
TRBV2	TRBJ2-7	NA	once	CASGGGTGGEQYF	TGTGCCAGCGGGGGGGGCACAGGGGGCGAGCAGTACTTC
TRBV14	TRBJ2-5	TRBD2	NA	CASSQAGGNKETQYF	TGTGCCAGCAGCCAAGCGGGGGGGAATAAAGAGACCCAGTACTTC
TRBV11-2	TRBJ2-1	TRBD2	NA	CASSPGLAGVKWQFF	TGTGCCAGCAGCCCGGGACTAGCGGGAGTAAAGTGGCAGTTCTTC